These T cell receptor beta chains were read from a single sample in a study of tumor-infiltrating lymphocytes in oesophageal squamous cell carcinoma. TCRdb re-called the PCR reads through MiXCR, storing one row per CDR3 protein. The sample records 20,000 to 25,000 distinct CDR3 sequences, more than 35% being singletons. The sample comprised esophageal tumor tissue. The receptors here all came from a male donor with esophageal squamous cell carcinoma. CDR3s include the opening cysteine and the closing phenylalanine or tryptophan. Fields, in order: V gene, J gene, clone size, D gene, CDR3 protein, CDR3 DNA. A D gene is named only where the DNA matches it firmly. Clone size is given for some rows only: seen once, a few or many times, or a class if the clone is expanded.

V: TRBV7-3; J: TRBJ2-1; size: NA; D: TRBD2; CDR3: CASSPSSGAQGEQFF; DNA: TGTGCCAGCAGCCCCTCTAGCGGGGCTCAGGGCGAGCAGTTCTTC
V: TRBV6-1; J: TRBJ1-2; size: many; D: NA; CDR3: CASSEVRGGSYTF; DNA: TGTGCCAGCAGTGAAGTCCGGGGCGGTAGCTACACCTTC
V: TRBV7-2; J: TRBJ2-5; size: NA; D: NA; CDR3: CASSLARAQETQYF; DNA: TGTGCCAGCAGCTTAGCCCGGGCCCAAGAGACCCAGTACTTC
V: TRBV20-1; J: TRBJ2-1; size: NA; D: NA; CDR3: CSARGEGGAFEQFF; DNA: TGCAGTGCTAGAGGGGAAGGGGGGGCCTTTGAGCAGTTCTTC
V: TRBV28; J: TRBJ2-7; size: NA; D: NA; CDR3: CASKGRGASYEQYF; DNA: TGTGCCAGCAAAGGGAGGGGGGCGTCCTACGAGCAGTACTTC
V: TRBV4-2; J: TRBJ2-3; size: many; D: TRBD1; CDR3: CASSPGQGVTDTQYF; DNA: TGTGCCAGCAGCCCGGGGCAGGGGGTTACAGATACGCAGTATTTT
V: TRBV7-6; J: TRBJ2-3; size: NA; D: TRBD2; CDR3: CASSRTSGIDTQYF; DNA: TGTGCCAGCAGCCGGACTAGCGGGATAGATACGCAGTATTTT
V: TRBV5-6; J: TRBJ2-5; size: many; D: NA; CDR3: CASSLGQAQGTQYF; DNA: TGTGCCAGCAGCTTGGGGCAGGCTCAGGGGACCCAGTACTTC
V: TRBV2; J: TRBJ2-3; size: many; D: NA; CDR3: CASFQHRDADTQYF; DNA: TGTGCCAGCTTTCAACACAGGGATGCAGATACGCAGTATTTT
V: TRBV18; J: TRBJ1-4; size: NA; D: TRBD1; CDR3: CASSQLQGAVTNEKLFF; DNA: TGTGCCAGCTCACAATTACAGGGGGCAGTCACTAATGAAAAACTGTTTTTT
V: TRBV12-3/TRBV12-4; J: TRBJ2-2; size: many; D: NA; CDR3: CASRKVNTGELFF; DNA: TGTGCCAGCAGAAAAGTGAACACCGGGGAGCTGTTTTTT
V: TRBV6-1; J: TRBJ2-1; size: many; D: TRBD1; CDR3: CASSMTGGYNEQFF; DNA: TGTGCCAGCAGCATGACAGGGGGCTACAATGAGCAGTTCTTC
V: TRBV12-3/TRBV12-4; J: TRBJ2-5; size: NA; D: NA; CDR3: CASSFRSGRETQYF; DNA: TGTGCCAGCAGTTTCCGCAGCGGCCGGGAGACCCAGTACTTC
V: TRBV7-9; J: TRBJ1-1; size: many; D: NA; CDR3: CASSLAREAMNTEAFF; DNA: TGTGCCAGCAGCTTAGCGCGGGAGGCTATGAACACTGAAGCTTTCTTT
V: TRBV24-1; J: TRBJ1-1; size: NA; D: TRBD1; CDR3: CATSEETGGAFF; DNA: TGTGCCACCAGTGAAGAGACAGGGGGAGCTTTCTTT
V: TRBV5-1; J: TRBJ2-1; size: many; D: TRBD2; CDR3: CASSFGDYPPNEQFF; DNA: TGCGCCAGCAGCTTCGGGGACTACCCCCCAAATGAGCAGTTCTTC
V: TRBV28; J: TRBJ2-7; size: many; D: NA; CDR3: CASRLNRVLYEQYF; DNA: TGTGCCAGCAGACTTAACAGGGTGCTCTACGAGCAGTACTTC
V: TRBV5-1; J: TRBJ1-4; size: many; D: NA; CDR3: CASSLMGDEKLFF; DNA: TGCGCCAGCAGCTTGATGGGGGATGAAAAACTGTTTTTT
V: TRBV20-1; J: TRBJ2-3; size: NA; D: NA; CDR3: CSAELDADTQYF; DNA: TGCAGTGCTGAATTAGACGCAGATACGCAGTATTTT
V: TRBV18; J: TRBJ2-7; size: once; D: TRBD1; CDR3: CASSPLGQTYEQYF; DNA: TGTGCCAGCTCACCCCTGGGACAGACCTACGAGCAGTACTTC
V: TRBV7-2; J: TRBJ2-5; size: many; D: NA; CDR3: CASSRVRETQYF; DNA: TGTGCCAGCAGCCGTGTCCGAGAGACCCAGTACTTC
V: TRBV7-6; J: TRBJ2-7; size: NA; D: TRBD2; CDR3: CASSFGLAGGKEQYF; DNA: TGTGCCAGCAGCTTCGGACTAGCGGGAGGAAAGGAGCAGTACTTC
V: TRBV7-2; J: TRBJ2-7; size: NA; D: NA; CDR3: CASSLGPRAYEKYF; DNA: TGTGCCAGCAGCTTAGGGCCGCGGGCCTACGAGAAGTACTTC
V: TRBV7-3; J: TRBJ2-7; size: NA; D: NA; CDR3: CASSPQGNYEQYF; DNA: TGTGCCAGCAGCCCACAGGGTAACTACGAGCAGTACTTC
V: TRBV7-2; J: TRBJ2-5; size: NA; D: TRBD1; CDR3: CASSRDRGGETQYF; DNA: TGTGCCAGCAGCCGGGACAGGGGGGGAGAGACCCAGTACTTC